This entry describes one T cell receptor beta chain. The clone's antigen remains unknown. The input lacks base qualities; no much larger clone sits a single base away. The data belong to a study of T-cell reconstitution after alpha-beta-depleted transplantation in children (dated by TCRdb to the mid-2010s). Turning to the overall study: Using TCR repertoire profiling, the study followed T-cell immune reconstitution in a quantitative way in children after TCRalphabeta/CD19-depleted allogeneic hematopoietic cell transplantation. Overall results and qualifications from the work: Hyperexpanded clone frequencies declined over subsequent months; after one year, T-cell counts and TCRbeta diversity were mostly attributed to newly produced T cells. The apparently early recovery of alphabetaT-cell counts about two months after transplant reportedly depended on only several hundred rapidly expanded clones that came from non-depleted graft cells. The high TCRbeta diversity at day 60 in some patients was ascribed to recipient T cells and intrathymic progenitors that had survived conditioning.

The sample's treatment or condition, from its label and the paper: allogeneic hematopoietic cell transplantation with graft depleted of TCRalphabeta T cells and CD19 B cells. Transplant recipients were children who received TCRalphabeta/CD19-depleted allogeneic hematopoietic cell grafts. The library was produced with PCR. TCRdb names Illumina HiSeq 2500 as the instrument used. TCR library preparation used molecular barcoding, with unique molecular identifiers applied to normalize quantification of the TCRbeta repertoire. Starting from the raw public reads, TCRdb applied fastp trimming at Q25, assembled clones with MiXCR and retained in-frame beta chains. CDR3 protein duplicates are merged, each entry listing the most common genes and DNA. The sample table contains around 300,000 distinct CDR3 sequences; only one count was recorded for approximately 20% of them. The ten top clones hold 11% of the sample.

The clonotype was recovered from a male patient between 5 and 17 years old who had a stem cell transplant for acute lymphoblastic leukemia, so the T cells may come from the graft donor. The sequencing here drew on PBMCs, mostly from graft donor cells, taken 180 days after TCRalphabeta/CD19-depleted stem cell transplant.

In nucleotide form, the sequence is TGTGCCAGCAGCCTGGGGGGAGGGCAGTTCTTC. This translates into CASSLGGGQFF. This receptor chain uses TRBV6-1 and TRBJ2-1, with a weak D call of TRBD2 (6 bases match). Counted from cysteine to phenylalanine, this CDR3 has 11 amino acids. Here the CDR3 DNA is all that survives: 33 bases in frame from base 1. Sequences MNHNS (CDR1) and SASEGT (CDR2) are obtained from the germline V gene. The V and J ends are trimmed by 6 bases and 12 bases, leaving 12 bases between them.